These 17 T cell receptor beta chains share one sample of origin, sequenced in a study of OX40 agonist ivuxolimab in advanced cancers. Repertoires were generated with immunoSEQ multiplex PCR, while TCRdb's copy carries only in-frame clones and drops some. The top ten hold over 15% of the sample, which has tens of thousands of clones, about 89% seen once. Material: CD4+ or CD8+ T cells sorted from blood, obtained in a trial of the OX40 agonist ivuxolimab. These receptors originate from an adult with an advanced solid tumor such as melanoma, head and neck, liver or kidney cancer.

This chain connects TRBV7-9 to TRBJ1-2, with TRBD1 matching over 10 bases. This CDR3 has 15 amino acids. Germline CDR1 and CDR2: SEHNR and FQNEAQ (reference sequence). With 7 bases clipped from V and 6 bases from J, the junction kept 11 bases outside the gene matches. The CDR3 DNA reads as TGTGCCAGCATCCTGGCGGGGACAGGGGTTGATGGCTACACCTTC. Translated, it gives CASILAGTGVDGYTF.

A single count supports this clone. CDR3 residues: CASSLAKSTDTQYF. CDR3 bases: TGTGCCAGCAGTTTGGCCAAGAGCACAGATACGCAGTATTTT. The gene calls are TRBV27 and TRBJ2-3; no firm D call. Between the trimmed V and J ends, which lost 3 bases and 0 bases, there was a span of 7 bases. The CDR3 spans 14 residues. Germline CDR1 MNHEY, CDR2 SMNVEV (reference sequence).

This clone was observed a few times. The rearrangement uses TRBV15 and TRBJ2-1; possible D gene TRBD2, 5 bases. The germline CDR1 and CDR2 sequences are LNHNV and YYDKDF (reference sequence). This CDR3 comprises 13 residues. V was trimmed by 4 bases and J by 5 bases, leaving 9 bases between them. The chain's CDR3 is CATSIQRNNEQFF. The CDR3 nucleotides are TGTGCCACCAGCATCCAGCGGAACAATGAGCAGTTCTTC. The variable domain in full, with the rest retrieved from reference TRBV15 and TRBJ2-1, is DAMVIQNPRYQVTQFGKPVTLSCSQTLNHNVMYWYQQKSSQAPKLLFHYYDKDFNNEADTPDNFQSRRPNTSFCFLDIRSPGLGDTAMYLCATSIQRNNEQFFGPGTRLTVL.

The table lists this clone with a count of one. The CDR3 region has the DNA TGTGCCAGTAGTTTCTCAACAGGGTTTGGCTACACCTTC. Its protein is CASSFSTGFGYTF. The rearrangement joins TRBV19 to TRBJ1-2; D may be TRBD1 (6 bases). The CDR3 totals 13 residues. V was cut by 5 bases and J by 7 bases, with 14 bases left in between. Germline V gives CDR1 LNHDA, CDR2 SQIVND (reference sequence).

This chain links TRBV7-9 with TRBJ1-3; maybe TRBD1 (5 bases). The germline CDR1 and CDR2 sequences are SEHNR and FQNEAQ (reference sequence). V lost 4 bases and J lost 1, with 8 bases in between. The CDR3 contains 14 residues. The DNA of the CDR3 is TGTGCCAGCAGCTCTGAGGGGTCTGGAAACACCATATATTTT. Encoded protein: CASSSEGSGNTIYF.

This sequence joins TRBV7-8 and TRBJ2-1; TRBD1 matches at 10 bases. V lost 6 bases and J lost 7; bases outside the gene matches: 12. The CDR3 covers 16 residues. In germline, CDR1 is SGHVS, CDR2 FQNEAQ. The CDR3 is CASRLPPGTGVNEQFF. For the CDR3, the DNA is TGTGCCAGCAGGCTCCCTCCCGGGACAGGGGTAAATGAGCAGTTCTTC.

The chain joins TRBV19 to TRBJ1-1; D is unclear. This CDR3 has 13 amino acids. V lost 2 bases to trimming and J lost 0 bases, with 4 bases between them. CDR1 is LNHDA and CDR2 is SQIVND in the germline V gene (reference sequence). CDR3 in DNA: TGTGCCAGTAGTATAACACTGAACACTGAAGCTTTCTTT. This gives the protein CASSITLNTEAFF.

This sequence joins TRBV19 and TRBJ2-7, with 11 bases fitting TRBD2. There are 14 residues in the CDR3. Germline lookup yields CDR1 LNHDA and CDR2 SQIVND (reference sequence). The V gene end was trimmed by 10 bases and the J gene end by 3 bases; junction bases not matched to a gene: 8. The chain's CDR3 is CATKPTSGNYEQYF. The DNA for the CDR3 is TGTGCCACCAAACCGACTAGCGGGAACTACGAGCAGTACTTC.

This clone was observed once. The chain links TRBV4-2 to TRBJ2-7, with 10 bases matching TRBD2. Per the germline V gene, CDR1 is LGHNA and CDR2 is YNFKEQ. Losses at the gene ends were 4 bases for V and 1 base for J; bases not matched to a gene: 13. This CDR3 spans 18 amino acids. Written as DNA, the CDR3 is TGTGCCAGCAGCCTACTGAGCGAGCGGGAGGGCCTGTCCTACGAGCAGTACTTC. This codes for CASSLLSEREGLSYEQYF.

This clone showed up just once. This sequence joins TRBV4-1 and TRBJ1-5; D may be TRBD1 (6 bases). The V end was cut by 0 bases, the J end by 4 bases, with 10 bases between. This CDR3 is built from 15 residues. The germline gives CDR1 MGHRA, CDR2 YSYEKL. The CDR3 coding sequence is TGCGCCAGCAGCCAAGAAGGGGGAGGGAATCAGCCCCAGCATTTT. Translating it yields CASSQEGGGNQPQHF.

This chain links TRBV6-5 with TRBJ1-2; D gene unclear. V was shortened by 3 bases and J by 5 bases, with 10 bases between the two germline ends. This CDR3 contains 13 residues. CDR1 is MNHEY and CDR2 is SVGAGI in the germline V gene. CDR3 region: CASSYAALYGYTF. CDR3 in DNA: TGTGCCAGCAGTTATGCGGCCCTTTATGGCTACACCTTC.

The chain couples TRBV19 to TRBJ2-1; possible D gene TRBD2, 6 bases. V was cut by 5 bases and J by 1 base, with 12 bases left in between. The CDR3 loop spans 15 amino acids. Germline CDR1 LNHDA, CDR2 SQIVND (reference sequence). CDR3 sequence (DNA): TGTGCCAGTAGTCTGGGCGGGATTTCCTACAATGAGCAGTTCTTC. Translated: CASSLGGISYNEQFF.

The chain links TRBV6-6 to TRBJ1-1; 8 nucleotides line up with TRBD1. From germline, CDR1 is MNHNY and CDR2 SVGAGI (reference sequence). The CDR3 has 15 residues. Germline trimming cut 5 bases from V and 0 bases from J; bases unmatched to any gene: 5. This chain's CDR3 is CASSLRQGMNTEAFF. In DNA, the CDR3 is TGTGCCAGCAGTCTCCGACAGGGGATGAACACTGAAGCTTTCTTT.

The chain carries TRBV7-3 and TRBJ2-2; D call uncertain. In germline, CDR1 is SGHTA, CDR2 FQGTGA. V gave up 2 bases and J gave up 4 bases, with 8 bases separating them. The CDR3 extends over 14 amino acids. CDR3 sequence (DNA): TGTGCCAGCAGCTTATCGCCATCCACCGGGGAGCTGTTTTTT. This codes for CASSLSPSTGELFF.

V is TRBV6-4 and J is TRBJ1-2; D is uncertain. Germline V gene lookup returns CDR1 MRHNA and CDR2 SNTAGT. The CDR3 contains 10 residues. V was shortened by 10 bases and J by 4 bases, with 7 bases between the two germline ends. The CDR3 reads CANRRYGYTF. In DNA, the CDR3 is TGTGCCAACCGACGCTATGGCTACACCTTC.

CDR3 sequence: CASSYADTGELFF. As DNA, the CDR3 is TGTGCCAGCAGTTATGCGGACACCGGGGAGCTGTTTTTT. V and J are TRBV27 and TRBJ2-2; D call uncertain. Germline loops: CDR1 MNHEY, CDR2 SMNVEV (reference sequence). The V end lost 4 bases, the J end lost 3 bases, and 6 bases lay between the germline ends. This CDR3 is built from 13 residues.

V and J are TRBV27 and TRBJ1-2, with 7 bases fitting TRBD1. The length of the CDR3 is 15 residues. The V segment lost 2 bases and the J segment 4 bases; nucleotides outside the gene matches: 7. Per germline, CDR1 MNHEY and CDR2 SMNVEV (reference sequence). CDR3 sequence (DNA): TGTGCCAGCAGTTTAGAAGGGGGCATGGGCTATGGCTACACCTTC. Protein: CASSLEGGMGYGYTF.